The 22 T cell receptor beta chains presented below share a single source sample, sequenced in a study of identical twins. TCRdb re-called the 5' RACE reads through MiXCR, storing one row per CDR3 protein. The table shows 700,000 or so distinct CDR3 sequences, with about 20% occurring only once. These data were likewise used in another study, on T cells expressing NK-cell markers.

Input material: PBMCs. All receptors come from a woman aged 18-30 years in good health.

The chain combines TRBV10-3 with TRBJ2-1; TRBD2 agrees at 8 bases. The germline V gene has CDR1 ENHRY and CDR2 SYGVKD. The CDR3 runs to 14 residues. Unmatched junction bases numbered 8, after V lost 5 bases and J lost 8 bases. The CDR3: CAISPGTRGHEQFF. The CDR3 DNA is TGTGCCATCAGTCCCGGGACTAGAGGCCATGAGCAGTTCTTC.

The CDR3 reads CASSSQGGDYEQYF. The CDR3 region has the DNA TGTGCCAGCAGCTCCCAGGGGGGGGACTACGAGCAGTACTTC. The V and J genes are TRBV7-2 and TRBJ2-7, with D perhaps matching TRBD1 or TRBD2 (7 bases each). The CDR3 is 14 amino acids. The germline V gene has CDR1 SGHTA and CDR2 FQGNSA. Trimming pared 4 bases from V and 3 bases from J, leaving 13 bases between.

This sequence joins TRBV3-1 and TRBJ2-1, with TRBD2 matching over 14 bases. CDR1 is LGHDT and CDR2 is YNNKEL in the germline V gene (reference sequence). The CDR3 is 16 residues long. The trim removed 8 bases at V and 8 bases at J, leaving 11 bases unmatched. The CDR3 loop reads CASAGTSGGVGHEQFF. The CDR3 nucleotides read TGTGCCAGCGCTGGGACTAGCGGGGGAGTGGGTCATGAGCAGTTCTTC.

This clonotype has ten or more counts. The chain links TRBV12-3 or TRBV12-4 to TRBJ2-3; 11 nucleotides line up with TRBD2. The ends lost 5 bases at V and 8 bases at J; junction bases unmatched: 12. The CDR3 is 16 amino acids. CDR3 sequence reads: CASSRPGLAGRGTQYF. CDR3 sequence (DNA): TGTGCCAGCAGTCGCCCAGGACTAGCGGGTAGGGGTACGCAGTATTTT.

This clonotype was counted between two and nine times. This chain uses TRBV7-9 with TRBJ2-7; D could derive from TRBD1 or TRBD2 (5 bases each). Trimming stripped 4 bases from V and 5 bases from J, with 12 bases between. There are 13 residues in the CDR3. The germline CDR1 and CDR2 sequences are SEHNR and FQNEAQ (reference sequence). CDR3 sequence: CASSWGFLNEQYF. CDR3 DNA sequence: TGTGCCAGCAGCTGGGGGTTTTTGAACGAGCAGTACTTC. Variable domain in full (rest from reference TRBV7-9 and TRBJ2-7): DTGVSQNPRHKITKRGQNVTFRCDPISEHNRLYWYRQTLGQGPEFLTYFQNEAQLEKSRLLSDRFSAERPKGSFSTLEIQRTEQGDSAMYLCASSWGFLNEQYFGPGTRLTVT.

The sample holds a few counts of this clonotype. The CDR3 nucleotides read TGTGCCAGCAGCTCCCGCAGGACAGGGGAAACTGAAGCTTTCTTT. Translated: CASSSRRTGETEAFF. J is TRBJ1-1 and V is TRBV7-8, with TRBD1 matching 9 bases. There are 15 residues in the CDR3. The germline V gene has CDR1 SGHVS and CDR2 FQNEAQ. V lost 4 bases, J lost 5 bases, and 8 bases stayed unmatched.

The V gene is TRBV20-1, the J gene TRBJ2-7; tentative D call: TRBD1 (6 bases). The V and J ends lost 5 bases and 5 bases respectively, with 10 bases between them. CDR1 and CDR2 from the germline V gene are DFQATT and SNEGSKA (reference sequence). CDR3 size: 11 residues. The CDR3 is CSAQGLHEQYF. Written as DNA, the CDR3 is TGCAGTGCTCAGGGGCTCCACGAGCAGTACTTC.

This chain uses TRBV20-1 with TRBJ2-2; weak D call: TRBD2 (5 bases). Trimming took off 6 bases at V and 2 bases at J, with 13 bases between the two ends. The CDR3 totals 14 residues. Germline V gene lookup returns CDR1 DFQATT and CDR2 SNEGSKA (reference sequence). Written as DNA, the CDR3 is TGCAGTGCAACCTTAGCGCCTAACACCGGGGAGCTGTTTTTT. Encoded protein: CSATLAPNTGELFF.

The rearrangement joins TRBV10-3 to TRBJ2-5, with 8 nucleotides matching TRBD2. V dropped 9 bases and J dropped 5; count of bases not matched to a gene: 5. Germline values: CDR1 ENHRY, CDR2 SYGVKD. The CDR3 is made up of 12 amino acids. CDR3 loop: CAMSGRGETQYF. The CDR3 region has the DNA TGTGCCATGAGCGGGAGAGGGGAGACCCAGTACTTC.

The genes are TRBV12-3 or TRBV12-4 and TRBJ2-1; D possibly corresponds to TRBD2 (5 bases). There are 13 residues in the CDR3. V was cut by 5 bases and J by 8 bases, with 13 bases left in between. CDR3 nucleotides: TGTGCCAGCAGTCCCCCAGAGGGCGATGAGCAGTTCTTC. Protein sequence: CASSPPEGDEQFF.

The chain joins TRBV7-9 to TRBJ2-6; D gene ambiguous. The V gene lost 5 bases and the J gene lost 0 bases, with 11 bases spanning the gap. This CDR3 spans 16 amino acids. The germline V gene has CDR1 SEHNR and CDR2 FQNEAQ (reference sequence). This chain's CDR3 is CASSPSSNSGANVLTF. DNA for the CDR3: TGTGCCAGCAGCCCCTCTAGTAACTCTGGGGCCAACGTCCTGACTTTC.

This clonotype was seen more than once but under ten times. The V and J genes are TRBV10-3 and TRBJ2-1; no clear D. The germline V gene encodes CDR1 ENHRY and CDR2 SYGVKD. The V end was cut by 8 bases, the J end by 8 bases, with 16 bases between. This CDR3 has 13 residues. The CDR3 DNA is TGTGCCATCCGACCCGCCCTGCTCGATGAGCAGTTCTTC. Its translation is CAIRPALLDEQFF.

V usage is TRBV9 and J usage is TRBJ2-6; tentatively, D is TRBD1 (6 bases). The germline CDR1 and CDR2 sequences are SGDLS and YYNGEE. Deletions cut 2 bases from V and 0 bases from J, with 15 bases between. This CDR3 comprises 18 residues. CDR3 in amino acids: CASSVYGTSNSGANVLTF. The CDR3 DNA sequence: TGTGCCAGCAGCGTTTACGGGACATCTAACTCTGGGGCCAACGTCCTGACTTTC.

The table lists this clonotype with many counts. This chain connects TRBV5-1 to TRBJ2-5; 11 bases agree with TRBD2. V shed 2 bases and J 3 bases; nucleotides not matched to a gene: 0. This CDR3 has 14 residues. CDR1 is SGHRS and CDR2 is YFSETQ in the germline V gene. For the CDR3, the DNA is TGCGCCAGCAGCTTACTAGCGGGAGAAGAGACCCAGTACTTC. It yields the protein CASSLLAGEETQYF.

The chain joins TRBV3-1 to TRBJ2-1; D is unclear. Germline assignment: CDR1 LGHDT and CDR2 YNNKEL (reference sequence). V dropped 4 bases and J dropped 8 bases, with 18 bases sitting between them. The CDR3 is 15 residues long. CDR3 nucleotide sequence: TGTGCCAGCAGCCCCCCTCGGTCTACCCGGGATGAGCAGTTCTTC. Protein: CASSPPRSTRDEQFF.

Points on this clonotype: A much more abundant neighbour one base away suggests this may be a read error. The rearrangement links TRBV3-1 to TRBJ2-5, with 8 bases identical to TRBD2. The CDR3 loop spans 16 amino acids. Germline V gene data show CDR1 as LGHDT and CDR2 as YNNKEL (reference sequence). The CDR3 DNA is TGTGCCAGCAGCCCCCCCCGCTTCGGGGGGGTAGAGACCCAGTGCTTC. It encodes CASSPPRFGGVETQCF.

This clonotype was seen a handful of times. The chain employs TRBV20-1 and TRBJ2-7; D may be TRBD1 or TRBD2 (5 bases each). With 3 bases removed from V and 0 bases from J, the gap between germline ends came to 15 bases. The CDR3 has 15 residues. Germline CDR1 is DFQATT and CDR2 is SNEGSKA (reference sequence). In nucleotides, the CDR3 is TGCAGTGCTAGTTCAAGGGACCTAAGCTCCTACGAGCAGTACTTC. This codes for CSASSRDLSSYEQYF.

The CDR3 DNA reads as TGTGCCAGCAGTGACGACAGGGGAACCCTCTCTGGGGCCAACGTCCTGACTTTC. Amino acid sequence: CASSDDRGTLSGANVLTF. The gene calls are TRBV25-1 and TRBJ2-6; 8 bases match TRBD1. Trimming took 3 bases from V and 0 from J; bases not matched to a gene: 7. CDR3 length: 18 residues. Germline values: CDR1 MGHDK, CDR2 SYGVNS.

This clonotype was detected many times. This chain connects TRBV19 to TRBJ1-1; D remains unclear. The germline V gene has CDR1 LNHDA and CDR2 SQIVND (reference sequence). This CDR3 has 10 amino acids. V was pared by 5 bases and J by 11 bases, with 9 bases between. CDR3 protein: CASSEDSAFF. Written as DNA, the CDR3 is TGTGCCAGTAGTGAAGACTCTGCTTTCTTT.

This clonotype showed up just a few times. The V call is TRBV20-1, the J call TRBJ1-5; D not certain. This CDR3 is 13 amino acids long. Germline V gene sequence: CDR1 DFQATT, CDR2 SNEGSKA (reference sequence). The V end lost 3 bases, the J end lost 4 bases, and 10 bases lay between the germline ends. The chain's CDR3 is CSARKAENQPQHF. The DNA for the CDR3 is TGCAGTGCTAGGAAGGCGGAGAATCAGCCCCAGCATTTT.

CDR3 in amino acids: CATLSGGLSYNEQFF. The CDR3 DNA sequence: TGTGCCACCCTTTCTGGCGGACTGTCCTACAATGAGCAGTTCTTC. This chain joins TRBV2 and TRBJ2-1, with D perhaps TRBD2 (5 bases). With 10 bases removed from V and 1 base from J, the gap between germline ends came to 17 bases. The germline CDR1 and CDR2 sequences are SNHLY and FYNNEI. This CDR3 is 15 amino acids long.

This clonotype was detected a few times. This chain uses TRBV7-9 with TRBJ1-2; no definite D call. The CDR3 is made up of 12 amino acids. V lost 7 bases and J 8 bases, leaving 14 bases between the germline ends. The germline V gene has CDR1 SEHNR and CDR2 FQNEAQ (reference sequence). For the CDR3, the DNA is TGTGCCAGCATCTCTTCACCGGGAGGCTACACCTTC. It translates to CASISSPGGYTF.